The 25 T cell receptor beta chains presented below share a single source sample, sequenced in a study of response to subunit inactivated influenza vaccine. TCRdb re-derived calls from the RT-PCR reads in MiXCR, one entry per CDR3 protein. The sample lists a few hundred thousand distinct CDR3 sequences, about 10% occurring once. These data are also associated with another study on T cells expressing NK-cell markers. That work states: cDNA encoding TCR beta was synthesized via 5'RACE template switching incorporating UMIs.

The specimen was PBMCs from blood, collected on the day of vaccination. Source of these receptors: a man aged 50 or older who received an inactivated influenza vaccine.

This clonotype was observed many times. The chain uses TRBV4-3 and TRBJ1-1; D gene ambiguous. This CDR3 comprises 13 residues. In germline, CDR1 is LGHNA, CDR2 YSLEER. Trimming cost V 5 bases and J 1 base, with 8 bases left between them. The CDR3 DNA follows: TGCGCCAGCAGCGAAAGCAAGAACACTGAAGCTTTCTTT. Its protein product is CASSESKNTEAFF.

V is TRBV7-6 and J is TRBJ2-3; TRBD2 agrees at 9 bases. The CDR3 totals 16 residues. Trimming took 1 base from V and 2 from J; bases not matched to a gene: 4. CDR1 and CDR2 (germline): SGHVS, FNYEAQ. Here the CDR3 reads CASSLVRGGVTDTQYF. Written as DNA, the CDR3 is TGTGCCAGCAGCTTAGTCCGCGGGGGGGTCACAGATACGCAGTATTTT.

A few counts support this clonotype. The rearrangement links TRBV7-3 to TRBJ2-1; D could derive from TRBD1 or TRBD2 (5 bases each). Trimming pared 1 base from V and 8 bases from J, leaving 15 bases between. The CDR3 totals 15 residues. Germline V lookup: CDR1 SGHTA, CDR2 FQGTGA. DNA for the CDR3: TGTGCCAGCAGCTTAAAACGGGACGGCGGCCATGAGCAGTTCTTC. Protein: CASSLKRDGGHEQFF. The full variable domain, in which reference TRBV7-3 and TRBJ2-1 provide the parts outside the CDR3, is GAGVSQTPSNKVTEKGKYVELRCDPISGHTALYWYRQSLGQGPEFLIYFQGTGAADDSGLPNDRFFAVRPEGSVSTLKIQRTERGDSAVYLCASSLKRDGGHEQFFGPGTRLTVL.

Many counts were recorded for this clonotype. The genes are TRBV28 and TRBJ2-7; no reliable D call. Germline loops: CDR1 MDHEN, CDR2 SYDVKM. The V and J ends lost 3 bases and 4 bases respectively, with 10 bases between them. The CDR3 is 13 amino acids. The CDR3 here is CASSLAYLYEQYF. The CDR3 DNA sequence: TGTGCCAGCAGTTTGGCCTATTTGTACGAGCAGTACTTC.

This clonotype was counted between two and nine times. The J gene is TRBJ2-7, the V gene TRBV10-3, with 7 bases aligning to TRBD2. From germline, CDR1 is ENHRY and CDR2 SYGVKD. Germline trimming cut 6 bases from V and 2 bases from J; bases unmatched to any gene: 7. The CDR3 has 14 residues. Written as DNA, the CDR3 is TGTGCCATCAGAGCGGGGACTCGGGCCTACGAGCAGTACTTC. Residues: CAIRAGTRAYEQYF.

The rearrangement links TRBV25-1 to TRBJ2-5; TRBD1 is a possible D gene (6 bases). Looked up from germline, CDR1 is MGHDK and CDR2 is SYGVNS. Trimming removed 6 bases at V and 4 bases at J, with 15 bases between. This CDR3 has 14 amino acids. CDR3 sequence reads: CASRQGLRGETQYF. The DNA for the CDR3 is TGTGCCAGCAGGCAGGGGTTACGGGGAGAGACCCAGTACTTC.

This chain connects TRBV20-1 to TRBJ1-1, with D possibly being TRBD1 (5 bases). V lost 3 bases to trimming and J lost 0 bases, with 11 bases between them. In germline, CDR1 is DFQATT, CDR2 SNEGSKA (reference sequence). The CDR3 runs 14 residues. DNA of the CDR3: TGCAGTGCTAGTAAAGACAGATTGAACACTGAAGCTTTCTTT. Protein sequence: CSASKDRLNTEAFF.

This clonotype occurred a few times. V gene TRBV12-3 or TRBV12-4 combines with J gene TRBJ2-1; D is perhaps TRBD2 (5 bases). This CDR3 spans 16 amino acids. V lost 8 bases to trimming and J lost 5 bases, with 22 bases between them. CDR3 in DNA: TGTGCCAGCCGATCGGGAACGACCACCCCCCACAATGAGCAGTTCTTC. Its translation: CASRSGTTTPHNEQFF.

The CDR3 DNA is TGTGCCAGCAGCCATTGGGGACTCCAAAATGAGCAGTTCTTC. It is translated as CASSHWGLQNEQFF. This sequence joins TRBV14 and TRBJ2-1; D possibly corresponds to TRBD2 (6 bases). Trimming cost V 3 bases and J 7 bases, with 13 bases left between them. In germline, CDR1 is SGHDN, CDR2 FVKESK. The CDR3 is 14 amino acids.

V usage is TRBV12-3 or TRBV12-4 and J usage is TRBJ1-1; no firm D call. This CDR3 region has 11 residues. Trimming took off 7 bases at V and 8 bases at J, with 11 bases between the two ends. The CDR3 region is CASTSFAEAFF. The CDR3 DNA is TGTGCCAGCACTAGTTTCGCAGAAGCTTTCTTT.

This clonotype has a count of ten or more. This chain connects TRBV28 to TRBJ2-2, with 9 positions matching TRBD2. Germline V gives CDR1 MDHEN, CDR2 SYDVKM. The CDR3 is made up of 14 amino acids. The V and J ends lost 8 bases and 1 base, in that order; junction bases with no gene match: 2. CDR3 DNA sequence: TGTGCCAGCCTAGCGGGGATGAACACCGGGGAGCTGTTTTTT. Residues: CASLAGMNTGELFF.

CDR3 loop: CASRPRDRGFSGELFF. The CDR3 nucleotides read TGTGCCAGCAGACCGAGGGACAGGGGTTTTTCCGGGGAGCTGTTTTTT. V gene TRBV3-1 combines with J gene TRBJ2-2, with 10 nucleotides matching TRBD1. J lost 6 bases, V lost 6 bases, and 10 bases had no gene match. CDR3 length equals 16 residues. CDR1 and CDR2 from the germline V gene are LGHDT and YNNKEL (reference sequence).

V and J are TRBV20-1 and TRBJ2-3; 14 bases map to TRBD2. V shed 6 bases and J 5 bases; nucleotides not matched to a gene: 7. CDR1 is DFQATT and CDR2 is SNEGSKA in the germline V gene (reference sequence). This CDR3 spans 15 amino acids. The CDR3 DNA reads as TGCAGTGCCCGTCGACTAGCGGGGGGGGGAGATACGCAGTATTTT. Translating gives CSARRLAGGGDTQYF.

The rearrangement links TRBV5-6 to TRBJ2-6, with a weak D call TRBD2 (5 bases). V lost 2 bases, J lost 0 bases, and 12 bases lay in between. Germline lookup yields CDR1 SGHDT and CDR2 YYEEEE. This CDR3 region has 17 residues. The CDR3: CASSFGPEGSGANVLTF. CDR3 DNA: TGTGCCAGCAGCTTTGGCCCTGAGGGCTCTGGGGCCAACGTCCTGACTTTC.

The gene calls are TRBV18 and TRBJ2-6, with TRBD1 as a possible D gene (6 bases). Between the trimmed V and J ends, which lost 1 base and 0 bases, there was a span of 10 bases. This CDR3 has 17 amino acids. Germline CDR1 is KGHSH and CDR2 is LQKENI. CDR3 bases: TGTGCCAGCTCACCACGTACACAGGGCTCTGGGGCCAACGTCCTGACTTTC. Its translation: CASSPRTQGSGANVLTF.

A few counts support this clonotype. The V and J genes are TRBV12-3 or TRBV12-4 and TRBJ1-6, with D hard to call. V was shortened by 9 bases and J by 0 bases, with 9 bases between the two germline ends. CDR3 length equals 14 residues. The CDR3 nucleotides read TGTGCCAGTCAGTTGCGCTCCTATAATTCACCCCTCCACTTT. This gives the protein CASQLRSYNSPLHF.

The sample holds many counts of this clonotype. This chain uses TRBV20-1 with TRBJ2-5; 10 bases fit TRBD1. Trimming at V came to 5 bases and at J to 6 bases, leaving 9 bases not matched to a gene. CDR1 DFQATT and CDR2 SNEGSKA come from the germline V gene (reference sequence). The CDR3 contains 14 residues. The CDR3 loop is CSAPGTGAGKTQYF. DNA of the CDR3: TGCAGTGCTCCCGGGACAGGGGCGGGTAAGACCCAGTACTTC.

This clonotype turned up a few times. This chain links TRBV6-5 with TRBJ2-1, with 11 positions matching TRBD2. The CDR3 totals 16 residues. Looked up from germline, CDR1 is MNHEY and CDR2 is SVGAGI. V dropped 0 bases and J dropped 4; count of bases not matched to a gene: 2. The CDR3 DNA reads TGTGCCAGCAGTTACTCGGTAGCGGGAGGGTACAATGAGCAGTTCTTC. Amino acid sequence: CASSYSVAGGYNEQFF.

This clonotype was counted many times. The chain has TRBV6-2 or TRBV6-3 and TRBJ2-1; TRBD1 matches 8 bases. Trimming took 5 bases from V and 0 from J; bases not matched to a gene: 9. CDR1 and CDR2 from the germline V gene are MNHEY and SVGEGT. This CDR3 region has 17 residues. In DNA, the CDR3 is TGTGCCAGCAGTCTACGACAGGGGATCGGCTCCTACAATGAGCAGTTCTTC. It codes for CASSLRQGIGSYNEQFF.

This sequence joins TRBV12-3 or TRBV12-4 and TRBJ2-5; 12 bases align to TRBD1. The junction had 5 bases not matched to a gene; V was cut back by 3 bases and J by 3 bases. This CDR3 is built from 16 residues. As DNA, the CDR3 is TGTGCCAGCAGTTTCCATGGGACAGGGGGCAAAGAGACCCAGTACTTC. It encodes CASSFHGTGGKETQYF.

The table lists this clonotype with a few counts. A read error is possible here, since a much larger clone lies one base away. This chain uses TRBV5-1 with TRBJ1-5; 7 nucleotides align to TRBD1. V shed 4 bases, J shed 7 bases, and the junction held 8 bases outside the gene matches. This CDR3 has 14 amino acids. In germline, CDR1 is SGHRS, CDR2 YFSETQ. The CDR3 bases are TGCGCCAGCAGCCAAGGGGGCGACAGACAGCCCCAGCATTTT. It encodes CASSQGGDRQPQHF.

This clonotype has just a few counts. The chain joins TRBV19 to TRBJ2-1; 9 nucleotides match TRBD2. J was trimmed by 7 bases and V by 0 bases; bases with no gene match: 13. CDR3 length: 18 amino acids. In germline, CDR1 is LNHDA, CDR2 SQIVND (reference sequence). The CDR3 here is CASSIDGLTSGGFNEQFF. CDR3 coding DNA: TGTGCCAGTAGTATAGATGGATTGACTAGCGGAGGATTTAATGAGCAGTTCTTC.

This clonotype came up a few times. The V call is TRBV7-8, the J call TRBJ2-5; D call uncertain. CDR3 length equals 13 residues. Looked up from germline, CDR1 is SGHVS and CDR2 is FQNEAQ. Trimming shortened V by 5 bases and J by 4 bases, and 11 bases separated the two germline ends. The CDR3 reads CASSPAKGETQYF. DNA for the CDR3: TGTGCCAGCAGCCCAGCAAAAGGAGAGACCCAGTACTTC.

As for this clonotype: This clone may be a read error of a much larger clone one base away. The V and J genes are TRBV5-1 and TRBJ2-5; the match to TRBD1 covers 8 bases. The CDR3 length is 15 residues. With 4 bases clipped from V and 4 bases from J, the junction kept 9 bases outside the gene matches. Germline V gene data show CDR1 as SGHRS and CDR2 as YFSETQ. The CDR3 reads CASSPNGTGLETQYF. In DNA, the CDR3 is TGCGCCAGCAGCCCAAACGGGACAGGTTTAGAGACCCAGTACTTC. Using reference TRBV5-1 and TRBJ2-5 for the parts outside the CDR3, the full variable domain is KAGVTQTPRYLIKTRGQQVTLSCSPISGHRSVSWYQQTPGQGLQFLFEYFSETQRNKGNFPGRFSGRQFSNSRSEMNVSTLELGDSALYLCASSPNGTGLETQYFGPGTRLLVL.

The sample holds a few counts of this clonotype. This sequence joins TRBV5-1 and TRBJ2-7; D remains ambiguous. The CDR3 has 14 residues. Deletions cut 1 base from V and 2 bases from J, with 10 bases between. CDR1 and CDR2 (germline): SGHRS, YFSETQ. CDR3 loop: CASSLTEFTYEQYF. CDR3 bases: TGCGCCAGCAGCTTGACAGAATTTACCTACGAGCAGTACTTC.